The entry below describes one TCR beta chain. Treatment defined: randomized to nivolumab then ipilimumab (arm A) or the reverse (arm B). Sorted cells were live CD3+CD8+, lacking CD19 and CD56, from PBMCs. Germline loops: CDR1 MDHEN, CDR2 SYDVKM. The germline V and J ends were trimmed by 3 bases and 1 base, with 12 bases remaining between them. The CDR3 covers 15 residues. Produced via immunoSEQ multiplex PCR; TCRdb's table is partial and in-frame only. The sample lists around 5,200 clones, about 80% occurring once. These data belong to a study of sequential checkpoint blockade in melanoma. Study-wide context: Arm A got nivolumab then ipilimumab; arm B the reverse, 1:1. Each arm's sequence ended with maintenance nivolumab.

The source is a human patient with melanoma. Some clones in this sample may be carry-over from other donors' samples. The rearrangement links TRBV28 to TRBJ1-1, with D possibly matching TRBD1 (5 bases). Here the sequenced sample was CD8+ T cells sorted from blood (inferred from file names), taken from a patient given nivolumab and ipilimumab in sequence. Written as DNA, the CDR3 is TGTGCCAGCAGTTTCCGGCCAGGGTCGAACACTGAAGCTTTCTTT. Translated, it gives CASSFRPGSNTEAFF.